This T cell receptor (beta chain) derives from a study of identical twins. Germline assignment: CDR1 ENHRY and CDR2 SYGVKD. This CDR3 region has 15 residues. Regarding the study as a whole: It was possible that invariant MAIT and iNKT cells partly confounded the zero-insertion analyses. Fewer insertions were carried by abundant cord blood beta clonotypes, but none was seen in memory repertoires.

As concerns this clonotype: No antigen is known for it. A junction end diverges from the germline sequence, so it may reflect a read error.

Template switching supplied a universal primer site; unique molecular identifiers were carried on the cDNA. MiXCR, run by TCRdb on the 5' RACE reads, gives a single entry per CDR3 protein. This sample yields around 1.7 million distinct CDR3 sequences, of which around 33% are seen a single time; approximately 0.29% belongs to the top ten. This chain links TRBV10-3 with TRBJ1-6; D call uncertain. What was sequenced was cord blood. This clonotype originated in a newborn girl in good health. CDR3 nucleotides: TGTACCATCAGTGGAGGAGGCTCCTATAATTCACCCCTCCACTTT. It yields the protein CTISGGGSYNSPLHF.